The entry that follows covers one T cell receptor beta chain sequence. Its antigen is unidentified. This sample was included in a study of T cells expressing NK-cell markers. Study details: Sorted CD3+CD56-NKG2C+, CD3+CD56+NKG2C- and CD3+CD56+NKG2C+ T cells were the source of the TCR beta repertoires. The eight sequenced donors comprised seven who were HCMV-seropositive and one who was seronegative. Study findings and constraints: These clonotypes additionally ranked first within the CD3+CD56-NKG2C+ fraction of a few donors.

The V gene's germline CDR1 is SEHNR and CDR2 FQNEAQ (reference sequence). The CDR3 sequence is 15 residues long. It was by 5'RACE template switching with UMIs that TCR beta cDNA was made. From the 5' RACE reads, TCRdb lists one entry per CDR3 protein and no DNA. The table lists roughly 160,000 distinct CDR3 sequences, with over 20% in the top ten. This chain uses TRBV7-9 with TRBJ2-1. Sequences were obtained from blood T cells: a sorted CD56 or NKG2C T cell subset, CD4+ or CD8+ T cells, or bulk PBMC T cells (not recorded which). This TCR derives from a man aged 18-69 years in good health. The CDR3 loop reads CASSGRRTEYNEQFF.